This is a list of T cell receptor beta chains from one sample in a study of T cell repertoires in cytomegalovirus infection. TCRdb processed the reads anew with MiXCR; each CDR3 protein has one entry. The sample holds roughly 90,000 distinct CDR3 sequences, roughly a quarter seen once. Their cognate antigens are unknown. Source: CD8+ T cells from cultured PBMCs, taken from culture after CMV antigen stimulation. The receptor set was obtained from a human donor in good health (CMV status not recorded). Some clones in this sample may be carry-over from other donors' samples. Both conserved end residues are part of each CDR3.

v_call	j_call	cdr3_aa
TRBV7-8	TRBJ2-3	CASSLDGGPSTDTQYF
TRBV11-2	TRBJ2-2	CASKVRENTGELFF
TRBV5-5	TRBJ1-2	CASSLDGTGDGNGYTF
TRBV2	TRBJ2-3	CASLAQREWSDTQYF
TRBV5-1	TRBJ2-3	CASGRGLEADTQYF
TRBV2	TRBJ1-1	CASTPWGENTEAFF
TRBV7-9	TRBJ1-4	CASSLSSVGYLEEKLFF
TRBV20-1	TRBJ2-7	CSARAIAGRSSYEQYF
TRBV27	TRBJ2-3	CASSSTSGNTDTQYF
TRBV12-3/TRBV12-4	TRBJ2-3	CASSYRDRDTDTQYF